This TCR beta chain emerged from a study of radiation and T cells in renal cell carcinoma (dated by TCRdb to 2020 to 2021). Broadly, across the study: In total, 50 to 55 samples, comprising around 25 tumors and some 27 peripheral blood samples, were subjected to TCR beta sequencing. In the 45 to 65 samples combined, some 4,000,000 unique CDR3 nucleotide sequences were found, encoding roughly 2,500,000 unique CDR3 amino acid sequences. The final blood draw took place at 4 weeks after radiation, the same time as nephrectomy.

Reading the label with the study, this specimen's time point is: blood 4 weeks post-SBRT, at nephrectomy. The sample's treatment or condition label is to be understood as: 15 Gy SBRT to primary tumor, nephrectomy 4 weeks later. Samples came from a clinical trial, in which primary renal cell carcinomas received 15 Gy stereotactic body radiation therapy followed by nephrectomy 4 weeks later. To follow tumor-enriched clonotypes, serial peripheral blood was collected from radiation-treated patients at baseline and at 2 weeks and 4 weeks after SBRT. Renal cell carcinoma with clear cell pathology was present in all patients. Genomic DNA for TCR sequencing was prepared using the QIAamp DNA Blood Mini Kit (Qiagen). The analyses included just those samples that passed every quality control check. Study-wide findings and limitations: Because pretreatment tumor biopsies were not available, the study could not determine whether clonotypes were already present within the tumor at baseline. An increase in top tumor clonotypes in blood was observed from baseline to 2 weeks post-radiation, followed by contraction by 4 weeks, which was taken to suggest transient expansion of tumor-resident clones. Changes in the blood repertoire were not tracked past 4 weeks after treatment. Effects of radiation dose or scheduling on the TCR repertoire could not be addressed with the single-armed trial design.

Comment on this clone: There is no known antigen for this receptor. Per-nucleotide qualities are absent, and no much larger clonotype sits a single base away.

The immunoSEQ kit was used, according to the manufacturer's recommendations, to generate TCR beta libraries from genomic DNA. To prepare the libraries, a first multiplex PCR with proprietary primers was run, followed by a second PCR that added unique barcodes, and a bead cleanup was done after each round. A kit-provided positive control reaction and a negative control reaction were included in every sample batch. The final libraries were assessed on an Agilent 4200 TapeStation D1000 ScreenTape, pooled by volume, and quantified by qPCR. Sequencing was performed on an Illumina NextSeq500 with a MidOutput 150-cycle cartridge, and 156 Read1 and 15 Index1 cycles were run with kit custom primers. The pooled library was loaded at around 1 pM with about 20% PhiX control spiked in. Per the original workflow: Vendor-processed data were analyzed in R, with a clonotype defined as all T cells sharing the same CDR3 nucleotide sequence. For clone abundance analyses, frequencies were normalized to the 10,000 most abundant clones per sample. Public T cell clones, averaging fewer than five per sample, were removed before analysis. A difference in abundance of at least 32-fold between compartments was used to define tumor-enriched and baseline blood-enriched clonotypes. A beta-binomial differential abundance model was used to identify clonotypes that expanded or contracted between blood time points. The Baroni-Urbani and Buser coefficient was used to measure tumor-blood repertoire similarity, and groups were compared with two-tailed Wilcoxon tests in R. This is the immuneACCESS table as TCRdb keeps it, with only in-frame sequences that have V and J called. A part of the clones is gone; compared with another copy, unresolved V genes explain less than half, and the rest is unexplained. V, J and clone size were drawn from that table, and D and trimming were deduced from the DNA. In this sample the table shows some 150,000 clones, around 88% of which occur a single time. Less than 20% of the sample belongs to the ten largest clones.

Sequencing used blood, obtained from a patient whose treatment included radiotherapy and nephrectomy. The TCR originated in a woman in her forties or fifties with renal cell carcinoma.

The bases read TGTGCCAGCAGTGGGCAGGTTGCCTACGAGCAGTACTTC. This is translated as CASSGQVAYEQYF. The V gene is TRBV25-1 and the J gene is TRBJ2-7, with the D gene not clear enough to name. The junction carries 9 bases between V and J, which are trimmed by 4 bases and 2 bases respectively. CDR1 and CDR2 are read off the germline V gene as MGHDK and SYGVNS. CDR3 length: 13 amino acids, cysteine to phenylalanine. The read is trimmed to its CDR3 DNA, 39 bases read in frame from base 1.